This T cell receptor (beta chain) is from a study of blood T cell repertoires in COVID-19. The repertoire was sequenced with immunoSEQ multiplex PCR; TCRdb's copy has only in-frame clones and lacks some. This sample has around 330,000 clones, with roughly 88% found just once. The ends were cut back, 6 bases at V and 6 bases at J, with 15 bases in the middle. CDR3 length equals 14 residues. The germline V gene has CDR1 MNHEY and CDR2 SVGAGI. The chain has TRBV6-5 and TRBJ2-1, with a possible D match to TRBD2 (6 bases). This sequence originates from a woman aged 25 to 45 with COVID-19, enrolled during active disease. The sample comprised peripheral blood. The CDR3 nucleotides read TGTGCCAGCAGCCGAAACCGGGAGACCAATGAGCAGTTCTTC. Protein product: CASSRNRETNEQFF.